The entry that follows covers one T cell receptor beta chain sequence. Antigen specificity is unknown. These data are taken from a study of post-analysis software for immune sequencing data. The wider study: Recorded disease courses covered relapsing-remitting, secondary progressive and progressive-relapsing multiple sclerosis. Some patients had no subtype annotation. General study results and limits: TRBV5-6, TRBV5-1 and TRBV20-1 were among roughly five TRBV segments more frequent in patients than controls.

The CDR3 is 13 residues long. The ends lost 9 bases at V and 3 bases at J; junction bases unmatched: 4. CDR1 and CDR2 (germline): MNHEY, SMNVEV (reference sequence). Each TCR beta cDNA library carried unique molecular identifiers. TCRdb re-called the PCR reads with MiXCR, one entry per CDR3 protein. The data contain 820,000 or so distinct CDR3 sequences, approximately 53% of them seen just once; the ten biggest clones take up approximately 4.4%. This TCR was sampled from a girl aged 10-17 years with multiple sclerosis. The sequenced material came from blood. The chain employs TRBV27 and TRBJ2-3; 9 nucleotides agree with TRBD2. CDR3 protein: CASNGLATDTQYF. The CDR3 coding sequence is TGTGCCAGTAACGGACTAGCGACAGATACGCAGTATTTT.